The 6 T cell receptor beta chains below all came from one sample that was sequenced in a study of human T cells and chemical hapten exposure. Time point in this sample: pre-sensitization, week 0. Treatment meaning: therapeutic diphenylcyclopropenone sensitization with weekly scalp DPC. MiXCR, run by TCRdb on the RACE reads, gives a single entry per CDR3 protein. The data show 89,000 or so distinct CDR3 sequences, with 7.5% to 9.5% seen just once and 2.5% to 3% held by the top ten. The sample consisted of whole blood, taken in connection with sensitization to the hapten diphenylcyclopropenone (DPC). These receptors came from a man aged 35 to 55 with alopecia areata. Some clones in this sample may be carry-over from other donors' samples.

V and J are TRBV7-3 and TRBJ2-3; a possible D gene is TRBD2 (6 bases). There are 17 residues in the CDR3. V lost 2 bases and J 2 bases, leaving 17 bases between the germline ends. Germline V gives CDR1 SGHTA, CDR2 FQGTGA. CDR3 region: CASSLGPGTLHTDTQYF. CDR3 coding DNA: TGTGCCAGCAGCTTAGGCCCTGGGACTTTACACACAGATACGCAGTATTTT.

The sample holds many counts of this clonotype. The rearrangement uses TRBV7-2 and TRBJ2-7; 9 nucleotides align to TRBD2. Germline trimming cut 4 bases from V and 0 bases from J; bases unmatched to any gene: 19. Germline CDR1 SGHTA, CDR2 FQGNSA. The CDR3 contains 20 residues. DNA of the CDR3: TGTGCCAGCAGCTCTAGAGGGGGGACTAGCAACAAATTTCCCTCCTACGAGCAGTACTTC. Its translation: CASSSRGGTSNKFPSYEQYF.

The chain is built from TRBV29-1 and TRBJ1-1, with no clear D. In germline, CDR1 is SQVTM, CDR2 ANQGSEA. The V end lost 1 base, the J end lost 4 bases, and 1 base lay between the germline ends. The length of the CDR3 is 10 residues. Written as DNA, the CDR3 is TGCAGCGTTGAAGCCACTGAAGCTTTCTTT. As protein: CSVEATEAFF.

This clonotype has a count of ten or more. This chain's CDR3 is CASSQGQAFEEPQHF. The CDR3 DNA reads as TGCGCCAGCAGCCAAGGACAGGCTTTCGAGGAGCCCCAGCATTTT. V gene TRBV4-1 combines with J gene TRBJ1-5; weak D call: TRBD1 (6 bases). The CDR3 spans 15 residues. Between the trimmed V and J ends, which lost 1 base and 8 bases, there was a span of 15 bases. Germline loops: CDR1 MGHRA, CDR2 YSYEKL.

The gene calls are TRBV19 and TRBJ1-2; no definite D call. The CDR3 runs 11 residues. V gave up 5 bases and J gave up 3 bases, with 4 bases separating them. Per the germline V gene, CDR1 is LNHDA and CDR2 is SQIVND (reference sequence). The CDR3 loop is CASSPDYGYTF. The CDR3 DNA is TGTGCCAGTAGTCCGGACTATGGCTACACCTTC.

This clonotype was detected many times. J is TRBJ1-2 and V is TRBV20-1; 8 nucleotides match TRBD1. J lost 4 bases, V lost 5 bases, and 9 bases had no gene match. The CDR3 covers 14 residues. Germline loops: CDR1 DFQATT, CDR2 SNEGSKA (reference sequence). The CDR3 loop is CSAGIAGQVYGYTF. CDR3 in DNA: TGCAGTGCTGGGATTGCGGGACAGGTCTATGGCTACACCTTC.